What follows is one TCR beta chain and its context. The CDR3 consists of 15 residues. V lost 4 bases, J lost 6 bases, and 8 bases stayed unmatched. Germline-derived CDR1 and CDR2 are SGHRS and YFSETQ. Data came from immunoSEQ multiplex PCR; TCRdb stores just in-frame clones and leaves some out. The table lists about 180,000 clones, 70% to 90% of them singletons. This specimen belongs to a study of blood T cell repertoires in COVID-19. Study as a whole: The United States, Italy and Spain were the sources of the acute and convalescent COVID-19 samples.

V usage is TRBV5-1 and J usage is TRBJ2-1, with 9 bases identical to TRBD2. This TCR derives from an elderly woman with acute or convalescent COVID-19. The specimen was peripheral blood. The CDR3 DNA sequence: TGCGCCAGCAGCCAACAGGGACTAGCCATCAATGAGCAGTTCTTC. Translating gives CASSQQGLAINEQFF.